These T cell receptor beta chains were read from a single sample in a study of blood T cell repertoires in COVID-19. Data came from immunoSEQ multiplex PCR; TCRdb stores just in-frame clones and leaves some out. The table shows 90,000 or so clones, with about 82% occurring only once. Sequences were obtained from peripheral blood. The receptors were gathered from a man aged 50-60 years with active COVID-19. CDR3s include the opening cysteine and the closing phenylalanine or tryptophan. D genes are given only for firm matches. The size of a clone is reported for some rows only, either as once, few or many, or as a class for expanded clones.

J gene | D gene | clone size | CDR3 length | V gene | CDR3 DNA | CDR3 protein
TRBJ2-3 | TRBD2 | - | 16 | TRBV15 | TGTGCCACCAGCAGAGCTAGGCAGGGAGGGACAGATACGCAGTATTTT | CATSRARQGGTDTQYF
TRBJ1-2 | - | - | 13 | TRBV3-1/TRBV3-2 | TGTGCCAGCAGCCAAACAGGGTCCGATGGCTACACCTTC | CASSQTGSDGYTF
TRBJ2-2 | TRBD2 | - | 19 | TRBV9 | TGTGCCAGCAGCGCGAGCGCGGGACTAGCGGGAGTGGTCACCGGGGAGCTGTTTTTT | CASSASAGLAGVVTGELFF
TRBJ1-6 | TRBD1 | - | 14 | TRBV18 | TGTGCCAGCTCTAGGGACAGGGACAATTCACCCCTCCACTTT | CASSRDRDNSPLHF
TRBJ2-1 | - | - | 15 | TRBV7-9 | TGTGCCAGCAGCCCCCGGGAGCGGTTATACAATGAGCAGTTCTTC | CASSPRERLYNEQFF
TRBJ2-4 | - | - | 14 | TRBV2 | TGTGCCAGCAGCTTAACGATCGGCGGGGACATTCAGTACTTC | CASSLTIGGDIQYF
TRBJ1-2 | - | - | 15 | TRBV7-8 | TGTGCCAGCAGCTTAGGAGTACCTCCGGGCTATGGCTACACCTTC | CASSLGVPPGYGYTF
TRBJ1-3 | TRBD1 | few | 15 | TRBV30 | TGTGCCTGGAGCCACCCCGGGACAGGCGGAAACACCATATATTTT | CAWSHPGTGGNTIYF
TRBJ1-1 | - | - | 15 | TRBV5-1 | TGCGCCAGCAGCTTGGCGGGGGGCTGGGACACTGAAGCTTTCTTT | CASSLAGGWDTEAFF
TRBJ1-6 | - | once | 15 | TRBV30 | TGTGCCTGGACCCCAAGGACAGTTGATAATTCACCCCTCCACTTT | CAWTPRTVDNSPLHF
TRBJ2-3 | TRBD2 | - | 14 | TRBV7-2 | TGTGCCAGCAGCATAAGCGGGATAGGGGATACGCAGTATTTT | CASSISGIGDTQYF
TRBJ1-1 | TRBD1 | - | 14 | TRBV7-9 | TGTGCCAGCAGCCTCGGACAGGGTTACACTGAAGCTTTCTTT | CASSLGQGYTEAFF
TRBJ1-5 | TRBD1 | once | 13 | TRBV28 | TGTGCCAGCCACACAGGGGGCGGTCAGCCCCAGCATTTT | CASHTGGGQPQHF
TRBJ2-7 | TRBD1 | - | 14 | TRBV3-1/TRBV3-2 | TGTGCCAGCAGCCCGAGGGCAGGGGGCAACGAGCAGTACTTC | CASSPRAGGNEQYF
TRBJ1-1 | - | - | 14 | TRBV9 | TGTGCCAGCAGCAAGGCAGGCTTGAACACTGAAGCTTTCTTT | CASSKAGLNTEAFF
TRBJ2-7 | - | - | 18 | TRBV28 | TGTGCCAGCAGTTTATATCCGACTACGGCAATCGGGGCCTACGAGCAGTACTTC | CASSLYPTTAIGAYEQYF
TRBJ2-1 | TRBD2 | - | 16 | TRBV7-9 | TGTGCCAGCAGCTCGGGACTAGCGGGAGGGCCGAGTGAGCAGTTCTTC | CASSSGLAGGPSEQFF
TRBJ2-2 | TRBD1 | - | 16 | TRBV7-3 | TGTGCCAGCAGCGGGACAGGGAGTGGGGTCACCGGGGAGCTGTTTTTT | CASSGTGSGVTGELFF
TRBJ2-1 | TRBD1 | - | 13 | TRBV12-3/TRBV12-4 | TGTGCCAGCAAAATCGCAGGGGGTGATGAGCAGTTCTTC | CASKIAGGDEQFF
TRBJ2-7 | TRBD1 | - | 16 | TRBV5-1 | TGCGCCAGCAGCTTGGCCTTGCGGACAGGGGGCTACGAGCAGTACTTC | CASSLALRTGGYEQYF
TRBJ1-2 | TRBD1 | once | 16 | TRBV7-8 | TGTGCCAGCAGCTTAGATGGACAGGCTGGAAACTATGGCTACACCTTC | CASSLDGQAGNYGYTF
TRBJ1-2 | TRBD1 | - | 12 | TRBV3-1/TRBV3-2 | TGTGCCAGCACAGGGGGCGCGATCGGCTACACCTTC | CASTGGAIGYTF
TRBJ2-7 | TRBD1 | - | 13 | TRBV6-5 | TGTGCCAGCACCCGGACAGGATCCTACGAGCAGTACTTC | CASTRTGSYEQYF
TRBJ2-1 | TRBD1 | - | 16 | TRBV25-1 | TGTGCCAGCAGTGAATTCGGGGGACAGGGGGCATCTGAGCAGTTCTTC | CASSEFGGQGASEQFF
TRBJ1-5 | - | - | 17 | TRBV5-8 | TGTGCCAGCAGCTTGGGGCAGGTACGAATTAGCAATCAGCCCCAGCATTTT | CASSLGQVRISNQPQHF
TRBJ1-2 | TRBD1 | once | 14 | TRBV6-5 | TGTGCCAGCAGGATTCTGACAGGGAACTATGGCTACACCTTC | CASRILTGNYGYTF
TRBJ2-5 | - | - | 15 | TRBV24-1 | TGTGCCACCAGTGCCACGAACTCGTACCAAGAGACCCAGTACTTC | CATSATNSYQETQYF
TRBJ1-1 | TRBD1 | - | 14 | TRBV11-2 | TGTGCCAGCAGCTTACAGGGGGTTAGAACTGAAGCTTTCTTT | CASSLQGVRTEAFF